A selection of T cell receptor beta chains follows, all from one sample in a study of T cell responses to AZD1222 COVID-19 vaccine. The data were produced by immunoSEQ multiplex PCR, yet TCRdb's version contains in-frame clones alone and is incomplete. This sample has roughly 160,000 clones, with over 75% found just once. This specimen consisted of peripheral blood, obtained on day 0 of AZD1222 vaccination. These receptors all come from an adult in good health. Both conserved end residues are part of each CDR3. Each record gives: J gene, V gene, CDR3 protein.

TRBJ2-3 | TRBV7-3 | CASSGRRNTQYF
TRBJ1-2 | TRBV18 | CASSRTDNYGYTF
TRBJ2-2 | TRBV2 | CASRSGRTPNTGELFF
TRBJ1-1 | TRBV5-1 | CASSWKDRGEAFF
TRBJ2-7 | TRBV7-9 | CASSHPADRGLYEQYF
TRBJ1-2 | TRBV12-3/TRBV12-4 | CASRPQGGYGYTF
TRBJ2-1 | TRBV30 | CAWSASGLSSYNEQFF
TRBJ1-1 | TRBV6-2/TRBV6-3 | CASSYSRVRTEAFF
TRBJ2-1 | TRBV5-1 | CASSPSTGSYNEQFF
TRBJ1-5 | TRBV19 | CASWGLRDQPQHF
TRBJ1-5 | TRBV6-6 | CASSYSGGGQPQHF
TRBJ2-7 | TRBV10-2 | CASSEFAPPHEQYF
TRBJ1-1 | TRBV20-1 | CKGSMNTEAFF
TRBJ2-7 | TRBV6-1 | CASSESGNHYEQYF
TRBJ1-1 | TRBV11-3 | CASSLKNTEAFF
TRBJ1-4 | TRBV6-1 | CASSEARVGGFSEKLFF
TRBJ1-1 | TRBV11-2 | CASSTSGQWNTEAFF
TRBJ1-2 | TRBV6-5 | CASRPNRADLYGYTF
TRBJ2-6 | TRBV6-2/TRBV6-3 | CASSTRTGFGANVLTF
TRBJ2-5 | TRBV30 | CAWSVLMGGGETQYF
TRBJ1-5 | TRBV19 | CASSILGQPQHF
TRBJ1-3 | TRBV7-6 | CASSPRQGAGGNTIYF
TRBJ2-7 | TRBV4-1 | CASSQDRWSYEQYF
TRBJ1-5 | TRBV27 | CASSREYGNQPQHF
TRBJ2-2 | TRBV6-1 | CASSDGMANTGELFF
TRBJ2-5 | TRBV6-1 | CASSELAGGGETQYF
TRBJ1-4 | TRBV25-1 | CASSPNTPGEKLFF
TRBJ2-7 | TRBV18 | CASSVGFLVENEQYF
TRBJ2-3 | TRBV19 | CASSRRGHNTDTQYF
TRBJ2-1 | TRBV28 | CASSHSALSSYNEQFF
TRBJ1-5 | TRBV7-2 | CASSQQSRNQPQHF
TRBJ1-6 | TRBV24-1 | CAAGGPQLNSPLHF
TRBJ2-2 | TRBV7-2 | CASSLASGGANGELFF
TRBJ2-5 | TRBV25-1 | CASSEWVGTQYF
TRBJ1-1 | TRBV4-1 | CASSPDGSNTEAFF
TRBJ1-6 | TRBV18 | CASSPSGLDSPLHF
TRBJ2-7 | TRBV7-9 | CASSTQGNSYEQYF
TRBJ2-7 | TRBV5-1 | CASSGRTSGAQHYEQYF
TRBJ2-5 | TRBV6-5 | CASSLLGLETQYF
TRBJ1-6 | TRBV7-6 | CASSSDVSSPLHF
TRBJ1-3 | TRBV28 | CASSLFGVPSPGNTIYF
TRBJ1-2 | TRBV7-8 | CASSLDGSYYGYTF
TRBJ1-2 | TRBV6-5 | CASSYDTYYGYTF
TRBJ1-1 | TRBV6-5 | CASTGRKNTEAFF
TRBJ2-3 | TRBV28 | CASMAKVRASYTDTQYF
TRBJ1-1 | TRBV18 | CASLPGQEGNTEAFF
TRBJ1-1 | TRBV7-9 | CASSLIGENTEAFF
TRBJ1-2 | TRBV2 | CASAAEPYGYTF